A single sample gave rise to the 17 T cell receptor beta chains below, sequenced in a study of T cell responses to AZD1222 COVID-19 vaccine. Method: immunoSEQ multiplex PCR; TCRdb's copy keeps in-frame clones and lacks some. The data contain approximately 130,000 clones, 93% of them singletons. The material was peripheral blood, obtained on day 0 of AZD1222 vaccination. All receptors derive from an adult in good health.

This clone was observed once. This chain links TRBV29-1 with TRBJ1-1; TRBD1 aligns across 12 bases. Trimming removed 3 bases from V and 5 bases from J; junction bases left unmatched: 1. Germline CDR1 is SQVTM and CDR2 is ANQGSEA. This CDR3 is 13 amino acids long. The CDR3 region has the DNA TGCAGCGTTGAGGGACAGGGGGCAACTGAAGCTTTCTTT. It codes for CSVEGQGATEAFF.

The rearrangement links TRBV5-1 to TRBJ2-3; either TRBD1 or TRBD2 may supply D (6 bases each). Germline V gene data show CDR1 as SGHRS and CDR2 as YFSETQ. The V gene lost 5 bases and the J gene lost 6 bases, with 16 bases spanning the gap. The CDR3 runs 14 residues. The DNA for the CDR3 is TGCGCCAGCAGTCCCCTGGGGGGCGCCGATACGCAGTATTTT. Protein product: CASSPLGGADTQYF.

The rearrangement uses TRBV18 and TRBJ1-3; no reliable D call. Trimming removed 3 bases from V and 4 bases from J, with 7 bases in between. Germline CDR1 and CDR2: KGHSH and LQKENI. This CDR3 comprises 13 residues. The CDR3, as DNA: TGTGCCAGCTCACCCAACTCCGGAAACACCATATATTTT. Protein sequence: CASSPNSGNTIYF.

The chain links TRBV7-8 to TRBJ1-1; the D is unclear. Trimming removed 6 bases from V and 0 bases from J, with 5 bases in between. The V gene's germline CDR1 is SGHVS and CDR2 FQNEAQ. CDR3 length: 12 amino acids. CDR3 coding DNA: TGTGCCAGCAGAAGCGTGAACACTGAAGCTTTCTTT. It is translated as CASRSVNTEAFF. Drawing the rest from reference TRBV7-8 and TRBJ1-1, the complete variable domain is GAGVSQSPRYKVAKRGQDVALRCDPISGHVSLFWYQQALGQGPEFLTYFQNEAQLDKSGLPSDRFFAERPEGSVSTLKIQRTQQEDSAVYLCASRSVNTEAFFGQGTRLTVV.

For the CDR3, the DNA is TGCGCCAGCAGCCAAGAAGCAGAAGGCTCCTACAATGAGCAGTTCTTC. It encodes CASSQEAEGSYNEQFF. The gene calls are TRBV4-1 and TRBJ2-1; D call uncertain. V lost 0 bases to trimming and J lost 0 bases, with 9 bases between them. The CDR3 is 16 amino acids. The germline gives CDR1 MGHRA, CDR2 YSYEKL.

This rearrangement joins TRBV7-8 to TRBJ1-2, with D perhaps matching TRBD1 (5 bases). CDR1 and CDR2 (germline): SGHVS, FQNEAQ. The CDR3 has 16 residues. V dropped 1 base and J dropped 5 bases, with 17 bases sitting between them. Here the CDR3 reads CASSLGAGTAFYGYTF. Here the CDR3 DNA reads TGTGCCAGCAGCTTAGGGGCAGGGACGGCATTTTATGGCTACACCTTC.

The chain employs TRBV6-5 and TRBJ1-2; possible D gene TRBD1, 5 bases. V gave up 4 bases and J gave up 4 bases, with 13 bases separating them. Germline loops: CDR1 MNHEY, CDR2 SVGAGI. The CDR3 has 14 amino acids. The CDR3 DNA reads TGTGCCAGCAGTTGGGGGAGGGGATTCTATGGCTACACCTTC. This gives the protein CASSWGRGFYGYTF.

This chain links TRBV5-6 with TRBJ1-5, with D unresolved. Trimming removed 0 bases from V and 6 bases from J, with 10 bases in between. The germline CDR1 and CDR2 sequences are SGHDT and YYEEEE. CDR3 length: 14 amino acids. The CDR3 coding sequence is TGTGCCAGCAGCTTGGGGGCAGGTAGTCAGCCCCAGCATTTT. It translates to CASSLGAGSQPQHF.

The chain combines TRBV4-1 with TRBJ2-3, with TRBD2 matching 11 bases. The CDR3 has 15 amino acids. V lost 2 bases and J lost 5; bases outside the gene matches: 3. The germline CDR1 and CDR2 sequences are MGHRA and YSYEKL. The CDR3 region has the DNA TGCGCCAGCAGCCAAAAGGGACTAGCGGAAGATACGCAGTATTTT. The encoded protein is CASSQKGLAEDTQYF.

This chain connects TRBV5-1 to TRBJ1-1; D possibly corresponds to TRBD1 (5 bases). With 3 bases removed from V and 4 bases from J, the gap between germline ends came to 16 bases. Germline CDR1 SGHRS, CDR2 YFSETQ. This CDR3 region has 15 residues. In DNA, the CDR3 is TGCGCCAGCAGCTGGCGAGGAGGGGATTTCACTGAAGCTTTCTTT. It encodes CASSWRGGDFTEAFF.

The V call is TRBV12-5, the J call TRBJ1-1; a possible D gene is TRBD1 (6 bases). V lost 5 bases and J 2 bases, leaving 12 bases between the germline ends. CDR3 length equals 14 residues. Germline V lookup: CDR1 LGHNT, CDR2 FRNRAP. The CDR3 spells CASGPRTVNTEAFF. In DNA, the CDR3 is TGTGCTAGTGGTCCGCGGACAGTTAACACTGAAGCTTTCTTT.

J is TRBJ1-1 and V is TRBV19; 7 bases are shared with TRBD1. Germline trimming cut 5 bases from V and 4 bases from J; bases unmatched to any gene: 7. Germline values: CDR1 LNHDA, CDR2 SQIVND (reference sequence). The length of the CDR3 is 14 residues. CDR3 in amino acids: CASSVTGVGTEAFF. CDR3 sequence (DNA): TGTGCCAGTAGTGTAACAGGGGTTGGCACTGAAGCTTTCTTT.

This chain connects TRBV6-5 to TRBJ2-3; D uncertain. The length of the CDR3 is 14 residues. Germline CDR1 is MNHEY and CDR2 is SVGAGI. V was cut by 8 bases and J by 2 bases, with 14 bases left in between. The CDR3 region has the DNA TGTGCCAGCTGCTTCAGGACCTACACAGATACGCAGTATTTT. This codes for CASCFRTYTDTQYF.

The chain carries TRBV4-2 and TRBJ2-7, with 12 nucleotides matching TRBD1. The V gene end was trimmed by 3 bases and the J gene end by 5 bases; junction bases not matched to a gene: 8. Germline V gene lookup returns CDR1 LGHNA and CDR2 YNFKEQ. CDR3 length: 16 residues. The CDR3 loop is CASSQQSGTGGNEQYF. Written as DNA, the CDR3 is TGTGCCAGCAGCCAGCAGTCCGGGACAGGGGGCAACGAGCAGTACTTC.

This rearrangement joins TRBV4-2 to TRBJ2-7; 7 bases line up with TRBD2. The J segment lost 1 base and the V segment lost 0 bases, leaving 9 bases of the junction unmatched. There are 17 residues in the CDR3. The germline V gene encodes CDR1 LGHNA and CDR2 YNFKEQ. The CDR3 DNA sequence: TGTGCCAGCAGCCAAGATCTGGGCCTAGCGGATTCCTACGAGCAGTACTTC. It specifies CASSQDLGLADSYEQYF.

This clone was seen more than once but under ten times. The chain recombines TRBV30 with TRBJ2-7, with D perhaps assigned TRBD1 or TRBD2 (5 bases each). The germline V gene encodes CDR1 GTSNPN and CDR2 SVGIG (reference sequence). The CDR3 is 15 residues long. Trimming cost V 2 bases and J 2 bases, with 16 bases left between them. CDR3 sequence reads: CAWSPRDLVTYEQYF. The CDR3 DNA is TGTGCCTGGAGTCCCCGGGACCTAGTCACCTACGAGCAGTACTTC.

The gene calls are TRBV18 and TRBJ2-3; 9 nucleotides align to TRBD1. From germline, CDR1 is KGHSH and CDR2 LQKENI. The CDR3 totals 12 residues. Trimming at V came to 9 bases and at J to 15 bases, leaving 13 bases not matched to a gene. For the CDR3, the DNA is TGTGCCAGTCATCGACCGGGACAGGGTGGATATTTT. Amino acids: CASHRPGQGGYF.